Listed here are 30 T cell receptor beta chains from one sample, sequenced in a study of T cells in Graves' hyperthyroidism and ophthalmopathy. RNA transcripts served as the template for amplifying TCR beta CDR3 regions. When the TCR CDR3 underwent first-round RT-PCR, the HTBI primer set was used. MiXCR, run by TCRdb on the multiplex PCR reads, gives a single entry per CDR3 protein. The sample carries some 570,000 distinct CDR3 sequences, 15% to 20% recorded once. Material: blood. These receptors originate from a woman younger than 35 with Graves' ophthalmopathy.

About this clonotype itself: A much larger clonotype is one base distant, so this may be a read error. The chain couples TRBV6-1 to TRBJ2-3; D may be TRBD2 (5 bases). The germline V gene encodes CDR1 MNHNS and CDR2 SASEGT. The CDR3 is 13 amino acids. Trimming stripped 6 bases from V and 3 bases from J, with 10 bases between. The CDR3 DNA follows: TGTGCCAGCAGCCTATGCGGGACAGATACGCAGTATTTT. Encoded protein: CASSLCGTDTQYF.

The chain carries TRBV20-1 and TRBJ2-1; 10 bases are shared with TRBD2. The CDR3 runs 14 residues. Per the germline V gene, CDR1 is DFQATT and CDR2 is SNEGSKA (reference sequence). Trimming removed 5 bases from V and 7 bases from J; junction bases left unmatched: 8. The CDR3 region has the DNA TGCAGTGCTGCAATAGCGGGAGGCCAAAATGAGCAGTTCTTC. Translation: CSAAIAGGQNEQFF.

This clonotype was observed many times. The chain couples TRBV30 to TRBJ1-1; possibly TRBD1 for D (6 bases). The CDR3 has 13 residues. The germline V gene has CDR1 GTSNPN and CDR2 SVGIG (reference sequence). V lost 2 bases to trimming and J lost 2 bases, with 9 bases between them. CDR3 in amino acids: CAWSWGQNTEAFF. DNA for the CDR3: TGTGCCTGGAGTTGGGGACAAAACACTGAAGCTTTCTTT.

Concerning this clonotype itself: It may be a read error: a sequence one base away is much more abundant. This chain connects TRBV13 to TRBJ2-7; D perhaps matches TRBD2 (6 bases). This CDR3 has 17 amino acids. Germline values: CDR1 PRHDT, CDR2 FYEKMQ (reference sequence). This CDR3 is CAGSLGSLSREVHEQYF. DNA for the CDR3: TGTGCCGGCAGCTTAGGCTCCCTTAGCAGGGAGGTCCACGAGCAGTACTTC. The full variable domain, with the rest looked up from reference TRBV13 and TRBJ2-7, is AAGVIQSPRHLIKEKRETATLKCYPIPRHDTVYWYQQGPGQDPQFLISFYEKMQSDKGSIPDRFSAQQFSDYHSELNMSSLELGDSALYFCAGSLGSLSREVHEQYFGPGTRLTVT.

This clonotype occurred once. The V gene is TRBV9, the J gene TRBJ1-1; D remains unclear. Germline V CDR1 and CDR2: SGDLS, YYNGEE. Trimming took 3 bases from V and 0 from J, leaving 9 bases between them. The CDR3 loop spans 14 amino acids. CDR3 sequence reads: CASSAPELNTEAFF. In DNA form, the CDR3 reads TGTGCCAGCAGCGCCCCCGAATTGAACACTGAAGCTTTCTTT.

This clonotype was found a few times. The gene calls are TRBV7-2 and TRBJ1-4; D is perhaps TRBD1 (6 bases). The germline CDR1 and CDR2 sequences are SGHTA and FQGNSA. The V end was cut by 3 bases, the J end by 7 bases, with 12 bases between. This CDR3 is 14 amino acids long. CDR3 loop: CASSLGGASEKLFF. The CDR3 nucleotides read TGTGCCAGCAGCTTGGGGGGCGCGTCTGAAAAACTGTTTTTT.

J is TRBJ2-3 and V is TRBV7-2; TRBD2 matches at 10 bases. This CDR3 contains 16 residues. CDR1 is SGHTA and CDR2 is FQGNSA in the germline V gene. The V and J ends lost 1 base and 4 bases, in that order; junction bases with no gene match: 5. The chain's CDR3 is CASSLVAGGPADTQYF. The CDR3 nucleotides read TGTGCCAGCAGCTTAGTAGCGGGGGGACCCGCAGATACGCAGTATTTT.

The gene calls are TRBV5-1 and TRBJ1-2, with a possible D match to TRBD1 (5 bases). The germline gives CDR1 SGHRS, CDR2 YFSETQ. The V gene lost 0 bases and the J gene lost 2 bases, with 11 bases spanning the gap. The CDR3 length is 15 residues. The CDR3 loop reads CASSLEGVSNYGYTF. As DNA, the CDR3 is TGCGCCAGCAGCTTGGAAGGGGTGTCGAACTATGGCTACACCTTC. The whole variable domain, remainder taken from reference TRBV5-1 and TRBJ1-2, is KAGVTQTPRYLIKTRGQQVTLSCSPISGHRSVSWYQQTPGQGLQFLFEYFSETQRNKGNFPGRFSGRQFSNSRSEMNVSTLELGDSALYLCASSLEGVSNYGYTFGSGTRLTVV.

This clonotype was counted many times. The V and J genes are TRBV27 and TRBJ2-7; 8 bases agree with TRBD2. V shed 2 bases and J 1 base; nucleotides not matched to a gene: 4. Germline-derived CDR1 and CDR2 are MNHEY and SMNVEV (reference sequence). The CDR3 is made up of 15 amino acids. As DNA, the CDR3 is TGTGCCAGCAGTTTAGATCCTAGCGGGTCCTACGAGCAGTACTTC. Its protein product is CASSLDPSGSYEQYF.

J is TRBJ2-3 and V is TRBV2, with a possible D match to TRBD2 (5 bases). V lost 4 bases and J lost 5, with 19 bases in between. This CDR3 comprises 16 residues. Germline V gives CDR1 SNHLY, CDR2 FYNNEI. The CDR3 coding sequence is TGTGCCAGCAGTGGTTTTGTTCTTCCGGGGAAAGATACGCAGTATTTT. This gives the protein CASSGFVLPGKDTQYF.

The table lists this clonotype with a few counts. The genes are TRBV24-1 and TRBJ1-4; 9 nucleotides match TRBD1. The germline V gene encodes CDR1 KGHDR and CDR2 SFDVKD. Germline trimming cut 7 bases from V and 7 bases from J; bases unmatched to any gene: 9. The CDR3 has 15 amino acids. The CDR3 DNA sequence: TGTGCCACCAGCTTGGGGGACAGGGAGATTGAAAAACTGTTTTTT. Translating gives CATSLGDREIEKLFF.

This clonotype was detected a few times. The CDR3 DNA reads as TGTGCCAGCAGCCAAGAAGAACCGGTTGAGACTAGCTTGATTGTGAATGAGCAGTTCTTC. Translating gives CASSQEEPVETSLIVNEQFF. V gene TRBV4-2 combines with J gene TRBJ2-1, with 7 nucleotides matching TRBD2. The CDR3 spans 20 residues. J was trimmed by 7 bases and V by 0 bases; bases with no gene match: 21. CDR1 and CDR2 (germline): LGHNA, YNFKEQ.

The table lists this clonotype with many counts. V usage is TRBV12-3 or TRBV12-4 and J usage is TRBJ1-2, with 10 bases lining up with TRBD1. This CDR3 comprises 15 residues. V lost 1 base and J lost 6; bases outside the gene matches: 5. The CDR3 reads CASSLGTGGENGYTF. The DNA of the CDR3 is TGTGCCAGCAGTTTAGGGACAGGGGGTGAAAATGGCTACACCTTC.

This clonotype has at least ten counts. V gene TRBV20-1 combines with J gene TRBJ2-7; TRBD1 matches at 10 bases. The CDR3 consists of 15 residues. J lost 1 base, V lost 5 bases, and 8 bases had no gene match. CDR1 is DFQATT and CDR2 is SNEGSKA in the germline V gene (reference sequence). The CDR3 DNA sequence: TGCAGTGCTCGAACCGCGGACAGGGGGTCCTACGAGCAGTACTTC. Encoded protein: CSARTADRGSYEQYF.

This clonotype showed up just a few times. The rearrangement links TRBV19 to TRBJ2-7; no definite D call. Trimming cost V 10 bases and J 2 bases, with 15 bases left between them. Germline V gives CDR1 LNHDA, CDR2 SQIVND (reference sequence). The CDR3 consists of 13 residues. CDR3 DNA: TGTGCCACCAGCCCGGCAGTAGCCTACGAGCAGTACTTC. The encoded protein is CATSPAVAYEQYF.

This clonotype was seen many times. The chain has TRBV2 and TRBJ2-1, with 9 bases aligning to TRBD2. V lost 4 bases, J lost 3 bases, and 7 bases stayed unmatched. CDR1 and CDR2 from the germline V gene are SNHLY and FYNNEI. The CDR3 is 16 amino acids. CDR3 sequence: CASSGLAERGYNEQFF. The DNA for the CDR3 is TGTGCCAGCAGTGGACTAGCGGAGCGGGGCTACAATGAGCAGTTCTTC.

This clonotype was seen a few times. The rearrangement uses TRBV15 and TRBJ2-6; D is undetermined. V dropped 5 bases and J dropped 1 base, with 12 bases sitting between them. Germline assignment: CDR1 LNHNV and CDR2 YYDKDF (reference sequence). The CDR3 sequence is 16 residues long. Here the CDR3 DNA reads TGTGCCACCAGCGCCAGAGGTGGGTCTGGGGCCAACGTCCTGACTTTC. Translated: CATSARGGSGANVLTF.

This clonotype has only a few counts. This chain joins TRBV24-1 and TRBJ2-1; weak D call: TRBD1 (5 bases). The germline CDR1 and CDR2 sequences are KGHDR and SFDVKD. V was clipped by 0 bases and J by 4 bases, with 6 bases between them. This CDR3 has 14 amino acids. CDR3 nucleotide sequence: TGTGCCACCAGTGATTTGGACAGTTACAATGAGCAGTTCTTC. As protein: CATSDLDSYNEQFF.

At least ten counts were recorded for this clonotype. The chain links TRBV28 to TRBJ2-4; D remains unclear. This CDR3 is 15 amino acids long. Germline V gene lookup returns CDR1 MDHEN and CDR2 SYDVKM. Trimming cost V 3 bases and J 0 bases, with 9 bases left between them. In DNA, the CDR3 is TGTGCCAGCAGTTTTACAGAGGTAGCCAAAAACATTCAGTACTTC. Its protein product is CASSFTEVAKNIQYF.

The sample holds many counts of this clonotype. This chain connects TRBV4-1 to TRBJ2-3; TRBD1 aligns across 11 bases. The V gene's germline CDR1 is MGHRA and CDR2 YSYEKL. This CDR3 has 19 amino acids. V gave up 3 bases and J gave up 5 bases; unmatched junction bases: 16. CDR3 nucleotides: TGCGCCAGCAGCCAGGCCGTATCTCGGACAGGGGGCGCGGGAGATACGCAGTATTTT. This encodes CASSQAVSRTGGAGDTQYF.

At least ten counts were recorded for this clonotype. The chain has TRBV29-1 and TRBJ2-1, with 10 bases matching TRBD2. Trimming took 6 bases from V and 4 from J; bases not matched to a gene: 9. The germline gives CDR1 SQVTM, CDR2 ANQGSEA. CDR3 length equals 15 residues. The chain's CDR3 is CSVDSSGGLYNEQFF. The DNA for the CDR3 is TGCAGCGTGGACTCTAGCGGGGGATTGTACAATGAGCAGTTCTTC.

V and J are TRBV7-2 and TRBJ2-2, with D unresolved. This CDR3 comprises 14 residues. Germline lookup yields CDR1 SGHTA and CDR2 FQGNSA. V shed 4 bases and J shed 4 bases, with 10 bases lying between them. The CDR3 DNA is TGTGCCAGCAGCTCTCTTCGGTCCACCGGGGAGCTGTTTTTT. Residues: CASSSLRSTGELFF.

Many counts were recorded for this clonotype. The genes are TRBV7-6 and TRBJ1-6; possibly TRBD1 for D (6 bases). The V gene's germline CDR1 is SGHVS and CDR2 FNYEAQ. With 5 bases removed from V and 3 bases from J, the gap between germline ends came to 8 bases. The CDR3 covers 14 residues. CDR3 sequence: CASSVDSYNSPLHF. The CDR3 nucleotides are TGTGCCAGCAGCGTGGACAGCTATAATTCACCCCTCCACTTT.

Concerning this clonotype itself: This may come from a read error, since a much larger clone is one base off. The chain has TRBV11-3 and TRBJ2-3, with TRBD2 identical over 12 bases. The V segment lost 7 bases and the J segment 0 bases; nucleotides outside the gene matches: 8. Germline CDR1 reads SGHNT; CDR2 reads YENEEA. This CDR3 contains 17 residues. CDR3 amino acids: CASTLGTSGPSTDTQYF. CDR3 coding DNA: TGTGCCAGCACCCTCGGGACTAGCGGGCCAAGCACAGATACGCAGTATTTT.

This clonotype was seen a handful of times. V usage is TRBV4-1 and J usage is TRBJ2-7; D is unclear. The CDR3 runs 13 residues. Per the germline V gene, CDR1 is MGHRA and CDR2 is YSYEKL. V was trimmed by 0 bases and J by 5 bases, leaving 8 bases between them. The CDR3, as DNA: TGCGCCAGCAGCCAAGATATCGAGCACGAGCAGTACTTC. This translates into CASSQDIEHEQYF.

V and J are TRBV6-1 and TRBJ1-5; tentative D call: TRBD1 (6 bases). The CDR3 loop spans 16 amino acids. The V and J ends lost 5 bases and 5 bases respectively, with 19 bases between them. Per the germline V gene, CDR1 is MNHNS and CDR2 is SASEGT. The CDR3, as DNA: TGTGCCAGCAGTTCCGTCGGCGGGGGCAGTCATCAGCCCCAGCATTTT. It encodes CASSSVGGGSHQPQHF.

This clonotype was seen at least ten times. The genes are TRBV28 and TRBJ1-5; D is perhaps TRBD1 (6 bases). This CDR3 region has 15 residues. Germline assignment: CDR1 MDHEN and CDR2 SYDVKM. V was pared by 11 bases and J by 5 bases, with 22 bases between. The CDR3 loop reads CASRDTPPWDQPQHF. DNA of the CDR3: TGTGCCTCCCGGGACACACCACCGTGGGATCAGCCCCAGCATTTT.

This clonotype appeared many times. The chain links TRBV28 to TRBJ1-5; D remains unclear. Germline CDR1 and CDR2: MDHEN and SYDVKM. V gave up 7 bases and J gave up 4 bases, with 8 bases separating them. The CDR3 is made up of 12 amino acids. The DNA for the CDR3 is TGTGCCAGCACCGTAGAGAATCAGCCCCAGCATTTT. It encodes CASTVENQPQHF. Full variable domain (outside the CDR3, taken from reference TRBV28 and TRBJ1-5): DVKVTQSSRYLVKRTGEKVFLECVQDMDHENMFWYRQDPGLGLRLIYFSYDVKMKEKGDIPEGYSVSREKKERFSLILESASTNQTSMYLCASTVENQPQHFGDGTRLSIL.

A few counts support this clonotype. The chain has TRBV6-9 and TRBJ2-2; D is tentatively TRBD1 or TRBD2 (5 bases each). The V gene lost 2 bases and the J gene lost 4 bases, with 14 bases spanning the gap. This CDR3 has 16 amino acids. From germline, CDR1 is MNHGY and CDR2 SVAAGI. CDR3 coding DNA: TGTGCCAGCAGTTATGACCCGGGGCTACTCACCGGGGAGCTGTTTTTT. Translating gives CASSYDPGLLTGELFF.

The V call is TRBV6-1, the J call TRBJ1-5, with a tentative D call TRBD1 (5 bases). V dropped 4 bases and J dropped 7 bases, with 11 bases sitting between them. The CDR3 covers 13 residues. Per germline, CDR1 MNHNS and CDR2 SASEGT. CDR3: CASSGGGEQPQHF. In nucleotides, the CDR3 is TGTGCCAGCAGTGGCGGGGGTGAACAGCCCCAGCATTTT.